In this sample, the clone carrying this T cell receptor beta chain turned up a few times. Antigen specificity is unknown. The data originate from a study of cytomegalovirus exposure and HLA in healthy donors. Study context: A prior analysis found 95 million to 140 million unique TCR beta sequences from approximately 190 million T cells. Study-wide results and caveats: Most TCR sequences proved rare, with some public TCRs found in many donors. For TCR beta chains, V- and J-gene trimming was later linked to a missense DCLRE1C variant.

V was pared by 0 bases and J by 8 bases, with 4 bases of the junction left unmatched. The germline V gene encodes CDR1 KGHSY and CDR2 FQNENV. The CDR3 sequence is 15 residues long. It was with 60 Vbeta and 13 Jbeta primers that the PCR ran. Some clones are missing from TCRdb's copy, which holds only in-frame ones; the method was immunoSEQ multiplex PCR. The table shows 150,000 to 200,000 clones, with more than 60% occurring only once. This sequence was found in a man younger than 35 in good health and CMV-seropositive. Sequences were obtained from PBMCs. The rearrangement links TRBV16 to TRBJ2-7; the match to TRBD2 covers 13 bases. CDR3 amino acids: CASSQSLAGGPKQYF. CDR3 sequence (DNA): TGTGCCAGCAGCCAATCACTAGCGGGAGGGCCGAAGCAGTACTTC.